This T cell receptor (beta chain) derives from a study of blood T cell repertoires in COVID-19. With V trimmed by 3 bases and J by 8 bases, 11 bases remained unmatched. The CDR3 covers 15 residues. CDR1 is SGDLS and CDR2 is YYNGEE in the germline V gene. Assay: immunoSEQ multiplex PCR; the TCRdb copy retains only in-frame clones and omits some. The data hold about 270,000 clones, with around 90% observed a single time. What was sequenced was PBMCs or T cells enriched from blood (not recorded which). The sequence was obtained from a woman aged 25 to 39 with acute COVID-19. V is TRBV9 and J is TRBJ2-1, with TRBD2 identical over 7 bases. The DNA of the CDR3 is TGTGCCAGCAGCGCCAGCGGGATTTCTATGTATGAGCAGTTCTTC. This sequence encodes CASSASGISMYEQFF.